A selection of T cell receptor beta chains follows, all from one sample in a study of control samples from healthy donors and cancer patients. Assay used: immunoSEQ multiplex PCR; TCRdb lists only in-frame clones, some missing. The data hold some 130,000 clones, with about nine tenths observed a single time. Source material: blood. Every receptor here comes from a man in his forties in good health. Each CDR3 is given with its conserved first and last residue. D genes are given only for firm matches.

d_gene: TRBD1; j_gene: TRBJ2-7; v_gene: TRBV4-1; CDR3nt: TGCGCCAGCAGCCAAGAGTCAGGGGGCCCCTACGAGCAGTACTTC; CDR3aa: CASSQESGGPYEQYF
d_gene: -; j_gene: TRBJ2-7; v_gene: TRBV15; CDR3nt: TGTGCCACCAGCAGCTCGGTGGCCTACGAGCAGTACTTC; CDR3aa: CATSSSVAYEQYF
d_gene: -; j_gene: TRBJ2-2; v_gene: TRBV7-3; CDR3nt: TGTGCCAGCAGCTTTCATGGAGGGTCGGCAAACACCGGGGAGCTGTTTTTT; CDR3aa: CASSFHGGSANTGELFF
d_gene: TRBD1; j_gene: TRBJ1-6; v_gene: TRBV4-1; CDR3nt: TGCGCCAGCGGACCGGCAGCACAGGGGAGAAATTCACCCCTCCACTTT; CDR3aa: CASGPAAQGRNSPLHF
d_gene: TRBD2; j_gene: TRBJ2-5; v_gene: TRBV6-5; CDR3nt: TGTGCCAGCCGGGAGGGGGGTTTTTCAGCAGAGACCCAGTACTTC; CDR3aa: CASREGGFSAETQYF
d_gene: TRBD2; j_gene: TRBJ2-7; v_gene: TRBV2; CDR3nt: TGTGCCAGCAGTGACCCTAGCGGGGGGTACCCCTCCTACGAGCAGTACTTC; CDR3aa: CASSDPSGGYPSYEQYF
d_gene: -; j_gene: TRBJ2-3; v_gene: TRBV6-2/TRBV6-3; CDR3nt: TGTGCCAGCAGTCACCGGGACCGCGGGGATACGCAGTATTTT; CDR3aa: CASSHRDRGDTQYF
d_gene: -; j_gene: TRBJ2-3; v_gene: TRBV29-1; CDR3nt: TGCAGCGTTGTTCATAACGGATACACAGATACGCAGTATTTT; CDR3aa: CSVVHNGYTDTQYF
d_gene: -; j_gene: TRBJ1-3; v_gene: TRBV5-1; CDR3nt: TGCGCCAGCAGCTTGATAGGGTCTGGAAACACCATATATTTT; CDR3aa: CASSLIGSGNTIYF
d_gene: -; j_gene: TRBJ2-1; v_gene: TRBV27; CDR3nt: TGTGCCAGCAGTCCCTTGACCCCACGGGCCTACAATGAGCAGTTCTTC; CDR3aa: CASSPLTPRAYNEQFF
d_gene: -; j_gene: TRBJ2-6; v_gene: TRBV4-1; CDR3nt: TGCGCCAGCAGCCATCAGAGCTCTGGGGCCAACGTCCTGACTTTC; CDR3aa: CASSHQSSGANVLTF
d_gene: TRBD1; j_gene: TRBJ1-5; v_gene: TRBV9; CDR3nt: TGTGCCAGCAGCGGAACAGGGGGCAATCAGCCCCAGCATTTT; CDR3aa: CASSGTGGNQPQHF
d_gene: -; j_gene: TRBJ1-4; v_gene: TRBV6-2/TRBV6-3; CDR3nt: TGTGCCAGCAGTTACTCGATTCAGGCACTCAACGGGAATGAAAAACTGTTTTTT; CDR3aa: CASSYSIQALNGNEKLFF
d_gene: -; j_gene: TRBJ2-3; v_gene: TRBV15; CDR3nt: TGTGCCACCGGCACGGGGCGAAACACAGATACGCAGTATTTT; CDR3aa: CATGTGRNTDTQYF
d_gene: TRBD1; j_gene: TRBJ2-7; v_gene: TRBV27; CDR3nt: TGTGCCAGCAGTTTATATCTGGGACAGACCTACGAGCAGTACTTC; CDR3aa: CASSLYLGQTYEQYF
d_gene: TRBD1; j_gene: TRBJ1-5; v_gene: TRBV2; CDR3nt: TGTGCCAGCAGGGGGACAGGCTTGAATAGCAATCAGCCCCAGCATTTT; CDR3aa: CASRGTGLNSNQPQHF